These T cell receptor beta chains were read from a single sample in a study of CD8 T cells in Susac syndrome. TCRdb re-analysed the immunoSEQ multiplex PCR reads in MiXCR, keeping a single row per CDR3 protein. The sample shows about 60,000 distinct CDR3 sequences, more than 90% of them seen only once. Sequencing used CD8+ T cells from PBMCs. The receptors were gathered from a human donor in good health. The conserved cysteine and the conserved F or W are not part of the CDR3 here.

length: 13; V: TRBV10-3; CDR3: AISDGTNRGYEQY
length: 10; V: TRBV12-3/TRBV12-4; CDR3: ASSPETGELF
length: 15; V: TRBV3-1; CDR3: ASSQEGTGAFSEKLF
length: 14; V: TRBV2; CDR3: ASSDGPPREGFTQY
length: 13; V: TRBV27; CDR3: ASSLSGSSYNEQF
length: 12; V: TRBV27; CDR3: ASSLTENTGELF
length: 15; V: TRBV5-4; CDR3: ASSFLAGGPDDNEQF
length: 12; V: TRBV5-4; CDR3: ASNTGQGWTEAF
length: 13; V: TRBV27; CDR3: ASSSPGLADNEQF
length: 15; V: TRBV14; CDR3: ASSQDRDRGRLNEQY